The next 23 T cell receptor beta chains were all read from a single sample in a study of monozygotic twins with cystic fibrosis. Only in-frame clones appear in the TCRdb table, and some are missing; sequencing was by immunoSEQ multiplex PCR. The sample shows approximately 23,000 clones, approximately 87% of them seen only once. The sequenced material came from blood. The receptors derive from a woman aged 25-40 years with cystic fibrosis.

The V call is TRBV27, the J call TRBJ2-7; weak D call: TRBD2 (5 bases). V dropped 6 bases and J dropped 6 bases, with 21 bases sitting between them. CDR3 length: 15 amino acids. Germline CDR1 and CDR2: MNHEY and SMNVEV (reference sequence). The CDR3 coding sequence is TGTGCCAGCAGCCCCGGACCCGCCGGGATAGCCGAGCAGTACTTC. Translated, it gives CASSPGPAGIAEQYF.

The chain recombines TRBV13 with TRBJ1-2; D is uncertain. CDR3 length: 14 residues. Trimming took 0 bases from V and 4 from J, leaving 9 bases between them. Germline V gene lookup returns CDR1 PRHDT and CDR2 FYEKMQ (reference sequence). The CDR3, as DNA: TGTGCCAGCAGCTTAGGCAGCAGCTTCTATGGCTACACCTTC. This encodes CASSLGSSFYGYTF. Looking up the rest from reference TRBV13 and TRBJ1-2 gives the full variable domain: AAGVIQSPRHLIKEKRETATLKCYPIPRHDTVYWYQQGPGQDPQFLISFYEKMQSDKGSIPDRFSAQQFSDYHSELNMSSLELGDSALYFCASSLGSSFYGYTFGSGTRLTVV.

Here the CDR3 reads CASGSPSGYTF. CDR3 DNA: TGTGCTAGTGGTTCCCCCTCGGGCTACACCTTC. The chain carries TRBV12-5 and TRBJ1-2; no reliable D call. CDR1 LGHNT and CDR2 FRNRAP come from the germline V gene. V shed 4 bases and J shed 8 bases, with 8 bases lying between them. The CDR3 is 11 residues long.

The chain couples TRBV28 to TRBJ2-7; tentative D call: TRBD2 (5 bases). This CDR3 is 16 amino acids long. V lost 5 bases and J lost 0, with 17 bases in between. The germline V gene encodes CDR1 MDHEN and CDR2 SYDVKM. Here the CDR3 reads CASSPVGFAGSYEQYF. CDR3 nucleotides: TGTGCCAGCAGTCCAGTTGGGTTCGCGGGCTCCTACGAGCAGTACTTC.

The gene calls are TRBV5-6 and TRBJ1-2, with a possible D match to TRBD1 (5 bases). The CDR3 consists of 15 residues. The ends were cut back, 0 bases at V and 3 bases at J, with 12 bases in the middle. CDR1 is SGHDT, CDR2 YYEEEE, per germline. CDR3 DNA: TGTGCCAGCAGCTTGGATCAGGGTGGGCACTATGGCTACACCTTC. Translation: CASSLDQGGHYGYTF.

The chain uses TRBV6-5 and TRBJ2-6, with D tentatively TRBD2 (5 bases). V dropped 0 bases and J dropped 1 base, with 7 bases sitting between them. The CDR3 contains 16 residues. CDR1 is MNHEY, CDR2 SVGAGI, per germline. The CDR3 DNA is TGTGCCAGCAGTTACTCTCGGGATTCTGGGGCCAACGTCCTGACTTTC. Protein product: CASSYSRDSGANVLTF.

This clone was counted only a few times. The chain employs TRBV29-1 and TRBJ1-1; TRBD1 matches at 9 bases. This CDR3 is 13 amino acids long. Germline CDR1 is SQVTM and CDR2 is ANQGSEA. J was trimmed by 2 bases and V by 6 bases; bases with no gene match: 4. The CDR3 DNA sequence: TGCAGCGTGGGGGACAGGGTAAACACTGAAGCTTTCTTT. Its translation: CSVGDRVNTEAFF. Full variable domain (outside the CDR3, taken from reference TRBV29-1 and TRBJ1-1): SAVISQKPSRDICQRGTSLTIQCQVDSQVTMMFWYRQQPGQSLTLIATANQGSEATYESGFVIDKFPISRPNLTFSTLTVSNMSPEDSSIYLCSVGDRVNTEAFFGQGTRLTVV.

The chain carries TRBV4-3 and TRBJ1-2; D is uncertain. Trimming left V 4 bases short and J 6 bases short, with 12 bases between. This CDR3 region has 13 residues. Germline assignment: CDR1 LGHNA and CDR2 YSLEER. The CDR3 is CASSPESFHGYTF. CDR3 in DNA: TGCGCCAGCAGCCCGGAGTCGTTCCATGGCTACACCTTC.

V and J are TRBV19 and TRBJ1-1, with D perhaps TRBD1 (5 bases). V lost 1 base, J lost 6 bases, and 30 bases lay in between. There are 20 residues in the CDR3. Germline CDR1 reads LNHDA; CDR2 reads SQIVND (reference sequence). CDR3 sequence reads: CASSIGAGFRGVSTEPEAFF. Here the CDR3 DNA reads TGTGCCAGTAGTATAGGGGCCGGTTTTCGGGGGGTTAGTACGGAACCTGAAGCTTTCTTT.

This rearrangement joins TRBV7-2 to TRBJ2-1, with TRBD2 identical over 11 bases. There are 16 residues in the CDR3. V lost 5 bases, J lost 0 bases, and 3 bases stayed unmatched. Germline CDR1 and CDR2: SGHTA and FQGNSA. CDR3 bases: TGTGCCAGCAGCCCTAGCGGGGGGAGCTCCTACAATGAGCAGTTCTTC. Its translation is CASSPSGGSSYNEQFF.

J is TRBJ1-2 and V is TRBV29-1, with a tentative D call TRBD1 (6 bases). Germline V lookup: CDR1 SQVTM, CDR2 ANQGSEA. V lost 0 bases and J lost 4, with 18 bases in between. The CDR3 extends over 16 amino acids. The CDR3 is CSVEDVGRGKFYGYTF. The CDR3, as DNA: TGCAGCGTTGAAGACGTGGGGAGGGGGAAGTTCTATGGCTACACCTTC.

This clone was observed a handful of times. This rearrangement joins TRBV6-1 to TRBJ2-7, with TRBD2 identical over 8 bases. V was pared by 9 bases and J by 1 base, with 8 bases of the junction left unmatched. The length of the CDR3 is 14 residues. Germline V gene sequence: CDR1 MNHNS, CDR2 SASEGT. The CDR3 DNA is TGTGCCAGTGGCCGCGGACTAGCTTCCTACGAGCAGTACTTC. Its translation: CASGRGLASYEQYF.

The gene calls are TRBV6-4 and TRBJ2-1; TRBD2 agrees at 9 bases. Germline CDR1 is MRHNA and CDR2 is SNTAGT. J gave up 8 bases and V 2 bases, and 10 bases lay outside the gene matches. This CDR3 spans 16 amino acids. The CDR3 DNA follows: TGTGCCAGCAGTGACAATTTGGCGGGGGGGCTGGATGAGCAGTTCTTC. Encoded protein: CASSDNLAGGLDEQFF.

V is TRBV27 and J is TRBJ1-3; D is ambiguous. V shed 4 bases and J shed 0 bases, with 10 bases lying between them. CDR3 length: 15 residues. Germline V gives CDR1 MNHEY, CDR2 SMNVEV (reference sequence). CDR3 loop: CASSSDRSSGNTIYF. The DNA of the CDR3 is TGTGCCAGCAGTTCTGACCGGAGCTCTGGAAACACCATATATTTT.

The V call is TRBV5-1, the J call TRBJ1-5, with D perhaps TRBD1 (5 bases). The CDR3 covers 17 residues. In germline, CDR1 is SGHRS, CDR2 YFSETQ. The V end lost 3 bases, the J end lost 2 bases, and 18 bases lay between the germline ends. CDR3 loop: CASSSLPDRLGNQPQHF. DNA for the CDR3: TGCGCCAGCAGCTCACTACCCGACAGATTAGGCAATCAGCCCCAGCATTTT.

The chain employs TRBV4-1 and TRBJ2-5; tentative D call: TRBD1 (5 bases). CDR3 length: 15 amino acids. Deletions cut 4 bases from V and 2 bases from J, with 14 bases between. CDR1 and CDR2 from the germline V gene are MGHRA and YSYEKL. CDR3 sequence reads: CASSPKRDSQETQYF. CDR3 sequence (DNA): TGCGCCAGCAGCCCGAAACGAGACAGTCAAGAGACCCAGTACTTC.

The chain recombines TRBV5-5 with TRBJ2-3; tentatively, D is TRBD2 (6 bases). The CDR3 totals 13 residues. Trimming stripped 4 bases from V and 5 bases from J, with 11 bases between. Germline-derived CDR1 and CDR2 are SGHKS and YYEKEE (reference sequence). The CDR3 nucleotides are TGTGCCAGCAGCCAGGAGGGCCTAGATACGCAGTATTTT. Residues: CASSQEGLDTQYF.

This clone came up once. The gene calls are TRBV14 and TRBJ1-2; 10 positions match TRBD1. The CDR3 sequence is 14 residues long. From germline, CDR1 is SGHDN and CDR2 FVKESK. The V and J ends lost 5 bases and 7 bases, in that order; junction bases with no gene match: 7. CDR3 sequence (DNA): TGTGCCAGCAGCTCCGGGACAGGGGATGGTGGCTACACCTTC. Protein product: CASSSGTGDGGYTF.

CDR3: CAWSVGGPHQPQHF. For the CDR3, the DNA is TGTGCCTGGAGTGTAGGAGGACCTCATCAGCCCCAGCATTTT. This chain connects TRBV30 to TRBJ1-5; no clear D gene. V shed 0 bases and J shed 5 bases, with 11 bases lying between them. The CDR3 spans 14 residues. Germline V gives CDR1 GTSNPN, CDR2 SVGIG (reference sequence).

The V call is TRBV6-5, the J call TRBJ2-2; 7 positions agree with TRBD1. Germline CDR1 MNHEY, CDR2 SVGAGI. After removal of 6 bases from V and 3 bases from J, the junction contained 7 bases not matched to a gene. The CDR3 totals 15 residues. Here the CDR3 reads CASSPGGVYTGELFF. The CDR3 coding sequence is TGTGCCAGCAGCCCAGGGGGAGTTTACACCGGGGAGCTGTTTTTT.

The chain couples TRBV6-1 to TRBJ1-2; D may be TRBD1 (6 bases). This CDR3 is 13 amino acids long. Germline V lookup: CDR1 MNHNS, CDR2 SASEGT. Trimming took off 10 bases at V and 0 bases at J, with 12 bases between the two ends. The chain's CDR3 is CATNRAPNYGYTF. The CDR3 DNA reads as TGTGCCACGAACAGGGCCCCTAACTATGGCTACACCTTC.

With respect to this clone: One junction end does not reproduce the germline sequence, and a read error may be involved. This chain links TRBV27 with TRBJ1-1; 8 bases align to TRBD1. The CDR3 has 13 residues. The germline V gene encodes CDR1 MNHEY and CDR2 SMNVEV (reference sequence). DNA for the CDR3: TGTGCCAGCAGTTCGAACACGGACAGGGCCCCACTCTTT. Encoded protein: CASSSNTDRAPLF.

J is TRBJ1-2 and V is TRBV6-1; 7 bases fit TRBD1. Germline CDR1 reads MNHNS; CDR2 reads SASEGT. The CDR3 is 14 residues long. The J segment lost 6 bases and the V segment lost 5 bases, leaving 9 bases of the junction unmatched. The CDR3 spells CASSLETGTHGYTF. In nucleotides, the CDR3 is TGTGCCAGCAGTTTGGAGACAGGGACCCATGGCTACACCTTC.